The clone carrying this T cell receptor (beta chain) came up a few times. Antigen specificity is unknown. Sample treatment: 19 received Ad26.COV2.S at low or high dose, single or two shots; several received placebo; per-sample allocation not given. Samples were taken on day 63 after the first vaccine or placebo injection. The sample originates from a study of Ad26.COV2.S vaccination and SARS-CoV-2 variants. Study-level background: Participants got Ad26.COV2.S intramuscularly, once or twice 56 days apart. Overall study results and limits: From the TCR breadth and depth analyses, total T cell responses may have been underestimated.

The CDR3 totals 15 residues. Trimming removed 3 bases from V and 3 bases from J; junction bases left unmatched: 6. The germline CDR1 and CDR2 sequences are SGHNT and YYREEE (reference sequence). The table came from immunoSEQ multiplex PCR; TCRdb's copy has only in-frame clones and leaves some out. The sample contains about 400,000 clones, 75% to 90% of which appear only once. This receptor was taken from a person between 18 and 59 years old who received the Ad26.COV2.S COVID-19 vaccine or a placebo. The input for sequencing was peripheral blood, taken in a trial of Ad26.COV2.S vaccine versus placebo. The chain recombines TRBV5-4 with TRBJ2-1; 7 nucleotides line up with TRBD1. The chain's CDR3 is CASSSQGPSYNEQFF. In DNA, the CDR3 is TGTGCCAGCAGCTCACAGGGGCCCAGCTACAATGAGCAGTTCTTC. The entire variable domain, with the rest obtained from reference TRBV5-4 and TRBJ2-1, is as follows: ETGVTQSPTHLIKTRGQQVTLRCSSQSGHNTVSWYQQALGQGPQFIFQYYREEENGRGNFPPRFSGLQFPNYSSELNVNALELDDSALYLCASSSQGPSYNEQFFGPGTRLTVL.